The clone carrying this T cell receptor (beta chain) was picked up many times. Its antigen is as yet unknown. The sample belongs to a study of CD8+CD57+ T cells in acquired aplastic anemia. Study-wide results and caveats: The same twenty-nine CD8+ CDR3 sequences occurred in patients and in controls.

Patients chosen for sequencing had shown CD8+CD57+ cell expansion by flow cytometry. Diagnosis of severe acquired aplastic anemia applied to all patients. TCR beta VDJ and CDR3 profiles were obtained from a genomic DNA template. MiXCR was run by TCRdb on the reads, yielding one entry per CDR3 protein. The sample comprises over 150,000 distinct CDR3 sequences, roughly 48% of which are singletons, and 2.5% to 3.5% rests with the top ten. This TCR derives from a human donor with aplastic anemia. Sequencing was done on a sample of sorted CD4+, CD8+, or CD8+CD57+ T cells (not recorded which) from PBMCs.

The CDR3 protein is CASKSRGVPQHF. The DNA of the CDR3 is TGTGCCAGTAAATCACGGGGCGTGCCCCAGCATTTT. The chain carries TRBV19 and TRBJ1-5; the D gene is possibly TRBD1 (5 bases). Trimming cost V 7 bases and J 9 bases, with 13 bases left between them. Germline lookup yields CDR1 LNHDA and CDR2 SQIVND (reference sequence). This CDR3 comprises 12 residues.